This T cell receptor (beta chain) stems from a study of cytomegalovirus exposure and HLA in healthy donors. Germline assignment: CDR1 MNHEY and CDR2 SVGAGI. V lost 6 bases, J lost 6 bases, and 2 bases stayed unmatched. The CDR3 has 11 amino acids. Vbeta (60) and Jbeta (13) primers were used in the PCR. Produced via immunoSEQ multiplex PCR; TCRdb's table is partial and in-frame only. The sample shows under 200,000 clones, roughly 78% of them seen only once. Sequenced input: PBMCs. This clonotype was sampled from a man in his forties in good health and CMV-seronegative. The genes are TRBV6-5 and TRBJ2-7, with TRBD2 identical over 7 bases. CDR3 sequence reads: CASRGGSEQYF. The CDR3 coding sequence is TGTGCCAGCAGGGGCGGGAGCGAGCAGTACTTC.